The 19 T cell receptor beta chains reported below all come from one sample, sequenced in a study of technical replicates of blood from a few donors. This table comes from immunoSEQ multiplex PCR, and its TCRdb copy is limited to in-frame clones, with some not included. The table lists more than 65,000 clones, around 90% of them singletons. The specimen sequenced was T cells isolated from PBMCs. The receptors here all came from a human donor in good health.

This clone appeared a single time. The chain employs TRBV29-1 and TRBJ2-1; TRBD1 aligns across 8 bases. The germline CDR1 and CDR2 sequences are SQVTM and ANQGSEA. CDR3 size: 14 residues. The V and J ends lost 7 bases and 8 bases, in that order; junction bases with no gene match: 13. The CDR3 reads CSAHTPTGGDEQFF. As DNA, the CDR3 is TGCAGCGCCCATACTCCTACAGGGGGTGATGAGCAGTTCTTC.

The chain employs TRBV19 and TRBJ2-4, with a weak D call TRBD1 (8 bases). CDR3 length: 13 amino acids. V was cut by 6 bases and J by 8 bases, with 14 bases left in between. Germline CDR1 and CDR2: LNHDA and SQIVND (reference sequence). CDR3 amino acids: CASSRQGRDIQYF. For the CDR3, the DNA is TGTGCCAGTAGCCGACAGGGGAGGGACATTCAGTACTTC.

This sequence joins TRBV4-3 and TRBJ2-2; TRBD2 aligns across 8 bases. CDR1 and CDR2 from the germline V gene are LGHNA and YSLEER. CDR3 length equals 17 residues. V lost 1 base, J lost 0 bases, and 4 bases stayed unmatched. CDR3 in amino acids: CASSQVPGLANTGELFF. CDR3 bases: TGCGCCAGCAGCCAAGTACCGGGACTAGCGAACACCGGGGAGCTGTTTTTT.

The chain couples TRBV9 to TRBJ1-2, with a tentative D call TRBD1 (6 bases). This CDR3 has 15 amino acids. Germline-derived CDR1 and CDR2 are SGDLS and YYNGEE. Trimming took 4 bases from V and 6 from J, leaving 19 bases between them. The CDR3 protein is CASSPYWTVGDGYTF. CDR3 DNA: TGTGCCAGCAGCCCGTACTGGACAGTTGGGGATGGCTACACCTTC.

This clone was seen a single time. The CDR3 DNA reads as TGTGCCAGCAGTGAAGCGGGGATAGGGGACTATGGCTACACCTTC. This codes for CASSEAGIGDYGYTF. V gene TRBV2 combines with J gene TRBJ1-2, with a tentative D call TRBD1 (5 bases). V lost 0 bases, J lost 3 bases, and 11 bases lay in between. The CDR3 loop spans 15 amino acids. Germline V gene lookup returns CDR1 SNHLY and CDR2 FYNNEI. The full variable domain, with the rest looked up from reference TRBV2 and TRBJ1-2, is EPEVTQTPSHQVTQMGQEVILRCVPISNHLYFYWYRQILGQKVEFLVSFYNNEISEKSEIFDDQFSVERPDGSNFTLKIRSTKLEDSAMYFCASSEAGIGDYGYTFGSGTRLTVV.

The gene calls are TRBV28 and TRBJ1-2; D might be TRBD1 (6 bases). With 5 bases removed from V and 5 bases from J, the gap between germline ends came to 18 bases. The CDR3 is 15 residues long. Germline CDR1 and CDR2: MDHEN and SYDVKM. In nucleotides, the CDR3 is TGTGCCAGCAGTACACCCGGGACAAGCTTTTATGGCTACACCTTC. Translated, it gives CASSTPGTSFYGYTF.

The chain couples TRBV10-1 to TRBJ2-2; D is perhaps TRBD2 (5 bases). The CDR3 sequence is 14 residues long. From germline, CDR1 is WNHNN and CDR2 SYGVQD (reference sequence). Trimming stripped 4 bases from V and 5 bases from J, with 11 bases between. This chain's CDR3 is CASSGRLETGELFF. CDR3 sequence (DNA): TGCGCCAGCAGTGGGAGGTTGGAAACCGGGGAGCTGTTTTTT.

V gene TRBV19 combines with J gene TRBJ2-5; maybe TRBD1 (5 bases). The CDR3 contains 15 residues. Germline values: CDR1 LNHDA, CDR2 SQIVND (reference sequence). V lost 4 bases and J lost 1, with 13 bases in between. This CDR3 is CASSTLSGRQETQYF. In DNA form, the CDR3 reads TGTGCCAGTAGTACCCTATCAGGGCGCCAAGAGACCCAGTACTTC.

As DNA, the CDR3 is TGTGCCAGCAGCGTTGAGGGGGGGGCCTACACTGAAGCTTTCTTT. It is translated as CASSVEGGAYTEAFF. The V gene is TRBV9, the J gene TRBJ1-1; D is possibly TRBD1 (6 bases). The CDR3 is 15 amino acids. Per the germline V gene, CDR1 is SGDLS and CDR2 is YYNGEE. Trimming left V 2 bases short and J 3 bases short, with 14 bases between.

The chain uses TRBV19 and TRBJ2-1; perhaps TRBD2 as D (5 bases). CDR3 length: 15 amino acids. The V end lost 3 bases, the J end lost 0 bases, and 9 bases lay between the germline ends. Germline CDR1 LNHDA, CDR2 SQIVND (reference sequence). In DNA, the CDR3 is TGTGCCAGTAGTATCGGGATCCACTCCTACAATGAGCAGTTCTTC. Protein: CASSIGIHSYNEQFF.

This clone was seen a single time. This sequence joins TRBV6-6 and TRBJ2-1, with a tentative D call TRBD2 (5 bases). The CDR3 covers 14 residues. V lost 6 bases and J 3 bases, leaving 12 bases between the germline ends. Germline V CDR1 and CDR2: MNHNY, SVGAGI (reference sequence). The CDR3 DNA reads TGTGCCAGCAGCCCAGGACTTAGCTACAATGAGCAGTTCTTC. Protein sequence: CASSPGLSYNEQFF.

The chain is built from TRBV11-2 and TRBJ2-2, with unresolved D. The V gene lost 4 bases and the J gene lost 4 bases, with 10 bases spanning the gap. This CDR3 is built from 14 residues. Germline CDR1 is SGHAT and CDR2 is FQNNGV. The CDR3 region has the DNA TGTGCCAGCAGCTACTCTAGGAGCACCGGGGAGCTGTTTTTT. It yields the protein CASSYSRSTGELFF.

V usage is TRBV7-6 and J usage is TRBJ2-7; weak D call: TRBD1 (5 bases). Trimming stripped 5 bases from V and 0 bases from J, with 11 bases between. Germline assignment: CDR1 SGHVS and CDR2 FNYEAQ. The CDR3 consists of 14 residues. CDR3 residues: CASSPTGFSYEQYF. CDR3 nucleotide sequence: TGTGCCAGCAGCCCTACAGGATTCTCCTACGAGCAGTACTTC.

The chain links TRBV5-1 to TRBJ2-7; 9 positions agree with TRBD2. Germline V gene sequence: CDR1 SGHRS, CDR2 YFSETQ. This CDR3 spans 16 amino acids. J gave up 3 bases and V 10 bases, and 17 bases lay outside the gene matches. The CDR3 here is CASKDGSGGSGYEQYF. CDR3 coding DNA: TGCGCCTCAAAGGATGGTAGCGGGGGCTCCGGCTACGAGCAGTACTTC.

The chain is built from TRBV9 and TRBJ1-2; D uncertain. CDR1 is SGDLS, CDR2 YYNGEE, per germline. The CDR3 covers 11 residues. V lost 3 bases and J lost 8, with 8 bases in between. CDR3: CASSGAPGYTF. CDR3 nucleotides: TGTGCCAGCAGCGGAGCCCCCGGCTACACCTTC.

The V gene is TRBV28, the J gene TRBJ2-4; D may be TRBD2 (6 bases). Germline assignment: CDR1 MDHEN and CDR2 SYDVKM. This CDR3 contains 13 residues. V lost 8 bases, J lost 7 bases, and 15 bases lay in between. CDR3 protein: CASGGQGSNIQYF. The CDR3 nucleotides read TGTGCCAGCGGAGGGCAGGGCTCGAACATTCAGTACTTC.

The V gene is TRBV6-5, the J gene TRBJ1-2; unclear D gene. Germline V gives CDR1 MNHEY, CDR2 SVGAGI. V was trimmed by 4 bases and J by 8 bases, leaving 11 bases between them. The CDR3 extends over 12 amino acids. The CDR3 DNA is TGTGCCAGCAGTTTGGCCGGGTTGGGCTACACCTTC. Amino acids: CASSLAGLGYTF.

The rearrangement uses TRBV4-3 and TRBJ2-7; 10 bases fit TRBD2. Trimming removed 3 bases from V and 3 bases from J; junction bases left unmatched: 5. This CDR3 comprises 15 residues. Germline-derived CDR1 and CDR2 are LGHNA and YSLEER. CDR3 sequence (DNA): TGCGCCAGCAGCCAGGGACTAGCGAATTACTACGAGCAGTACTTC. Amino acids: CASSQGLANYYEQYF.

This clone has only one observation. This chain connects TRBV6-5 to TRBJ2-5, with 7 bases fitting TRBD2. V shed 2 bases and J 3 bases; nucleotides not matched to a gene: 6. CDR3 length: 15 amino acids. Germline CDR1 reads MNHEY; CDR2 reads SVGAGI. The CDR3 coding sequence is TGTGCCAGCAGTTACCCGGGACTATCGAAAGAGACCCAGTACTTC. Translating gives CASSYPGLSKETQYF.